The T cell receptor beta chain described here comes from a study of T cells in Graves' hyperthyroidism and ophthalmopathy. The study's findings and limits: Onset of ophthalmopathy came a median about 6.5 months after the model predicted it. Classification by a 13 V-J model distinguished ophthalmopathy from stable hyperthyroidism. Peripheral blood also featured most of the thyroid clonotypes expanded above 0.001.

The CDR3 is 13 amino acids. Germline CDR1 WSHSY, CDR2 SAAADI. For this clonotype: Its antigen remains unidentified. Relative to the germline gene, one junction end is altered; a read error may explain this.

TCR beta CDR3 sequences were amplified from RNA transcripts. Initially, a first-round RT-PCR of the TCR CDR3 employed the HTBI primer set. TCRdb used MiXCR to reprocess the multiplex PCR reads, holding one entry per CDR3 protein. The sample lists more than 500,000 distinct CDR3 sequences, 40% to 50% occurring once. It was uncontrolled infection, other autoimmune disease, pregnancy or lactation that excluded patients. The chain links TRBV10-2 to TRBJ2-7, with D possibly TRBD2 on 5 matching bases. This TCR derives from an adult woman with Graves' disease, either hyperthyroidism or ophthalmopathy (not recorded which). Material: peripheral blood or thyroid tissue (not recorded which). The CDR3 reads CATSGRDSYEQYF. In nucleotides, the CDR3 is TGTGCCACCAGCGGCCGGGACTCCTACGAGCAGTACTTC.